This T cell receptor beta chain comes out of a study of regulatory T cells in long-lasting Graves disease. The TCR beta library used iRepertoire HTBI primers with Arm-PCR amplification of CDR3. TCRdb fed the multiplex PCR reads into MiXCR, producing one record per CDR3 protein. Altogether hundreds of thousands of distinct CDR3 sequences are present, 15% to 20% being singletons, with the ten largest covering roughly 18%. This clonotype showed up many times. The germline V gene has CDR1 SQVTM and CDR2 ANQGSEA. The CDR3 is made up of 12 amino acids. The germline V and J ends were trimmed by 7 bases and 4 bases, with 11 bases remaining between them. The sample's time point: newly diagnosed GD, antithyroid drugs for less than 3 months. Making the TCR library involved RNA that had been extracted from PBMCs. Investigators report Graves' disease was diagnosed under American Thyroid Association guidelines. This sample was shared with a second study, whose subject was T cells in Graves' hyperthyroidism and ophthalmopathy. As reported in that work: The hyperthyroidism patients had all been newly diagnosed, and their disease duration was under 2 months. Their ages ranged from 18 to 65 years. An initial round of RT-PCR targeting the TCR CDR3 relied on the HTBI primer set.

The V and J genes are TRBV29-1 and TRBJ2-1; D gene uncertain. The sequences come from peripheral blood mononuclear cells (PBMCs), collected at new diagnosis, from a patient treated with antithyroid drugs. The clonotype comes from a woman between 25 and 40 years old with Graves disease. CDR3 in amino acids: CSAEASYNEQFF. Here the CDR3 DNA reads TGCAGCGCTGAGGCAAGTTACAATGAGCAGTTCTTC.